What follows are 32 T cell receptor beta chains derived from one specimen sequenced in a study of blood T cell repertoires in COVID-19. Here immunoSEQ multiplex PCR was the method, and the copy in TCRdb shows in-frame clones only, minus some. The sample has around 250,000 clones, roughly nine tenths seen once. The sample taken for sequencing was peripheral blood. These receptors all stem from a man aged 60 to 69 with acute or convalescent COVID-19.

The rearrangement joins TRBV4-2 to TRBJ1-5; maybe TRBD1 (5 bases). Trimming cost V 0 bases and J 2 bases, with 14 bases left between them. Germline loops: CDR1 LGHNA, CDR2 YNFKEQ. The CDR3 length is 17 residues. Written as DNA, the CDR3 is TGTGCCAGCAGCCAAGAATGGGGGGAAGGGGGCAATCAGCCCCAGCATTTT. Protein sequence: CASSQEWGEGGNQPQHF.

This clone came up a few times. V gene TRBV6-6 combines with J gene TRBJ1-5; D call uncertain. This CDR3 has 13 amino acids. Trimming removed 0 bases at V and 6 bases at J, with 6 bases between. Germline CDR1 reads MNHNY; CDR2 reads SVGAGI (reference sequence). The DNA of the CDR3 is TGTGCCAGCAGTTACTCAGAGCTTCAGCCCCAGCATTTT. Its translation: CASSYSELQPQHF.

The chain joins TRBV7-2 to TRBJ2-5; possibly TRBD2 for D (6 bases). The CDR3 covers 16 residues. V was shortened by 5 bases and J by 5 bases, with 21 bases between the two germline ends. The V gene's germline CDR1 is SGHTA and CDR2 FQGNSA. The CDR3 region is CASSLGVAEVGETQYF. The CDR3 coding sequence is TGTGCCAGCAGCCTCGGGGTAGCGGAGGTCGGGGAGACCCAGTACTTC.

The CDR3 protein is CASSFAGPGNTEAFF. DNA for the CDR3: TGTGCCAGCAGCTTTGCCGGCCCAGGGAACACTGAAGCTTTCTTT. This sequence joins TRBV7-8 and TRBJ1-1; D remains unclear. Germline values: CDR1 SGHVS, CDR2 FQNEAQ. Deletions cut 3 bases from V and 1 base from J, with 12 bases between. The CDR3 contains 15 residues.

The genes are TRBV2 and TRBJ1-2; weak D call: TRBD1 (5 bases). V shed 5 bases and J shed 0 bases, with 7 bases lying between them. There are 13 residues in the CDR3. Per the germline V gene, CDR1 is SNHLY and CDR2 is FYNNEI. CDR3 sequence reads: CASSLTANYGYTF. The CDR3 coding sequence is TGTGCCAGCAGTTTGACAGCTAACTATGGCTACACCTTC.

The chain recombines TRBV5-6 with TRBJ2-5; 15 bases align to TRBD2. The CDR3 extends over 16 amino acids. Germline CDR1 and CDR2: SGHDT and YYEEEE. The V gene end was trimmed by 6 bases and the J gene end by 5 bases; junction bases not matched to a gene: 8. For the CDR3, the DNA is TGTGCCAGCAAAGGACTAGCGGGAGGGCCCTCTGAGACCCAGTACTTC. Encoded protein: CASKGLAGGPSETQYF. The full variable domain, completed using reference TRBV5-6 and TRBJ2-5, is DAGVTQSPTHLIKTRGQQVTLRCSPKSGHDTVSWYQQALGQGPQFIFQYYEEEERQRGNFPDRFSGHQFPNYSSELNVNALLLGDSALYLCASKGLAGGPSETQYFGPGTRLLVL.

For the CDR3, the DNA is TGTGCCAGCAGTCCAGCGGGACCCCCCAACAATGAGCAGTTCTTC. Its protein product is CASSPAGPPNNEQFF. V and J are TRBV27 and TRBJ2-1; 7 nucleotides line up with TRBD2. This CDR3 region has 15 residues. V gave up 5 bases and J gave up 5 bases; unmatched junction bases: 9. Looked up from germline, CDR1 is MNHEY and CDR2 is SMNVEV (reference sequence).

This clone has just one count. This chain links TRBV11-2 with TRBJ1-4, with 7 bases lining up with TRBD1. The CDR3 covers 17 residues. Germline V gene lookup returns CDR1 SGHAT and CDR2 FQNNGV. Germline trimming cut 5 bases from V and 5 bases from J; bases unmatched to any gene: 14. The CDR3 DNA sequence: TGTGCCAGCAGCCCCTCACCAACAACAGGGGAAAATGAAAAACTGTTTTTT. Protein sequence: CASSPSPTTGENEKLFF.

The gene calls are TRBV13 and TRBJ2-1, with D unclear. Germline-derived CDR1 and CDR2 are PRHDT and FYEKMQ (reference sequence). V was cut by 0 bases and J by 9 bases, with 6 bases left in between. This CDR3 has 12 amino acids. The CDR3 spells CASSLGEAEQFF. The CDR3, as DNA: TGTGCCAGCAGCTTAGGCGAGGCTGAGCAGTTCTTC.

The chain uses TRBV9 and TRBJ2-1; a possible D gene is TRBD1 (5 bases). The CDR3 spans 16 residues. Germline assignment: CDR1 SGDLS and CDR2 YYNGEE. Deletions cut 0 bases from V and 4 bases from J, with 14 bases between. CDR3 nucleotide sequence: TGTGCCAGCAGCGTAGCTACTGGGGCCCCATACAATGAGCAGTTCTTC. Its protein product is CASSVATGAPYNEQFF.

V and J are TRBV29-1 and TRBJ1-1; 8 positions match TRBD1. The V and J ends lost 7 bases and 0 bases, in that order; junction bases with no gene match: 7. CDR3 length equals 14 residues. Germline V CDR1 and CDR2: SQVTM, ANQGSEA. The CDR3 bases are TGCAGCGCGTTGAGGACAGGGTTGAACACTGAAGCTTTCTTT. Amino acids: CSALRTGLNTEAFF.

The chain is built from TRBV5-4 and TRBJ2-1, with 7 bases fitting TRBD1. Germline V gives CDR1 SGHNT, CDR2 YYREEE (reference sequence). This CDR3 is 15 amino acids long. The J segment lost 4 bases and the V segment lost 4 bases, leaving 8 bases of the junction unmatched. CDR3 loop: CASSPEGDSYNEQFF. Here the CDR3 DNA reads TGTGCCAGCAGCCCGGAAGGGGACAGTTACAATGAGCAGTTCTTC.

The V gene is TRBV5-1, the J gene TRBJ1-3, with a tentative D call TRBD1 (5 bases). Germline values: CDR1 SGHRS, CDR2 YFSETQ. V was pared by 3 bases and J by 0 bases, with 13 bases between. This CDR3 region has 16 residues. DNA of the CDR3: TGCGCCAGCAGCTCTTCCCAGGGCCGCTCTGGAAACACCATATATTTT. Amino acid sequence: CASSSSQGRSGNTIYF. Filled out from reference TRBV5-1 and TRBJ1-3, the complete variable domain reads KAGVTQTPRYLIKTRGQQVTLSCSPISGHRSVSWYQQTPGQGLQFLFEYFSETQRNKGNFPGRFSGRQFSNSRSEMNVSTLELGDSALYLCASSSSQGRSGNTIYFGEGSWLTVV.

V usage is TRBV28 and J usage is TRBJ2-5, with a possible D match to TRBD2 (6 bases). CDR1 is MDHEN, CDR2 SYDVKM, per germline. V lost 3 bases and J lost 4, with 12 bases in between. CDR3 length equals 14 residues. DNA for the CDR3: TGTGCCAGCAGTTTTGACGCGGGGCGAGAGACCCAGTACTTC. Translating gives CASSFDAGRETQYF.

This chain uses TRBV3-1 (or the pseudogene TRBV3-2) with TRBJ1-3, with 7 positions matching TRBD1. In germline, CDR1 is LGHDT, CDR2 YNNKEL (reference sequence). After removal of 9 bases from V and 11 bases from J, the junction contained 16 bases not matched to a gene. The CDR3 covers 14 residues. The chain's CDR3 is CASLAERWDSPIYF. CDR3 bases: TGTGCCAGTTTGGCAGAAAGGTGGGACAGCCCCATATATTTT.

In nucleotides, the CDR3 is TGTGCCTCTTCAGTGGGGCCTGGAAACACCATATATTTT. Its protein is CASSVGPGNTIYF. The chain has TRBV30 and TRBJ1-3; a possible D gene is TRBD1 (5 bases). CDR3 length: 13 amino acids. Germline CDR1 reads GTSNPN; CDR2 reads SVGIG (reference sequence). Between the trimmed V and J ends, which lost 7 bases and 2 bases, there was a span of 12 bases.

The genes are TRBV28 and TRBJ2-6; tentatively, D is TRBD1 (5 bases). CDR3 length: 16 residues. The V gene lost 2 bases and the J gene lost 0 bases, with 8 bases spanning the gap. CDR1 is MDHEN and CDR2 is SYDVKM in the germline V gene. The CDR3 DNA reads as TGTGCCAGCAGTTTAGACAGTACCTCTGGGGCCAACGTCCTGACTTTC. It codes for CASSLDSTSGANVLTF.

This clone is a singleton in its sample. This chain links TRBV4-3 with TRBJ1-3, with a tentative D call TRBD1 (5 bases). The length of the CDR3 is 17 residues. Trimming removed 3 bases at V and 0 bases at J, with 15 bases between. Per germline, CDR1 LGHNA and CDR2 YSLEER. In DNA form, the CDR3 reads TGCGCCAGCAGCCAGTTCGCAACAGGAGCCTCTGGAAACACCATATATTTT. This gives the protein CASSQFATGASGNTIYF.

This chain uses TRBV15 with TRBJ2-7; 8 bases are a match to TRBD2. CDR1 and CDR2 (germline): LNHNV, YYDKDF (reference sequence). This CDR3 region has 14 residues. V shed 3 bases and J 0 bases; nucleotides not matched to a gene: 1. In nucleotides, the CDR3 is TGTGCCACCAGCAGGAGCGGGAGCTCCTACGAGCAGTACTTC. It is translated as CATSRSGSSYEQYF.

V and J are TRBV29-1 and TRBJ1-1; D is unclear. Germline CDR1 is SQVTM and CDR2 is ANQGSEA. The CDR3 loop spans 12 amino acids. Trimming left V 7 bases short and J 1 base short, with 10 bases between. CDR3 DNA sequence: TGCAGCGCTTCCGAGGGGAACACTGAAGCTTTCTTT. Protein sequence: CSASEGNTEAFF.

The chain employs TRBV6-5 and TRBJ1-2; 9 nucleotides align to TRBD1. From germline, CDR1 is MNHEY and CDR2 SVGAGI. The V and J ends lost 1 base and 8 bases, in that order; junction bases with no gene match: 5. There are 14 residues in the CDR3. In nucleotides, the CDR3 is TGTGCCAGCAGTTACTTACAGGGGGCACTAGGCTACACCTTC. Its translation: CASSYLQGALGYTF.

The rearrangement uses TRBV20-1 and TRBJ1-5, with TRBD1 matching 8 bases. The length of the CDR3 is 15 residues. V lost 3 bases and J lost 11; bases outside the gene matches: 15. In germline, CDR1 is DFQATT, CDR2 SNEGSKA (reference sequence). CDR3 residues: CSASSGAFRDRTQHF. The CDR3 region has the DNA TGCAGTGCTAGTTCCGGGGCTTTTCGGGACAGGACCCAGCATTTT.

The genes are TRBV7-8 and TRBJ1-6, with 10 nucleotides matching TRBD1. Looked up from germline, CDR1 is SGHVS and CDR2 is FQNEAQ. With 3 bases clipped from V and 10 bases from J, the junction kept 3 bases outside the gene matches. The CDR3 is 14 residues long. The CDR3 DNA is TGTGCCAGCAGCTTTGACAGGGGGCCCTCACCCCTCCACTTT. Translation gives CASSFDRGPSPLHF.

The V gene is TRBV6-2 or TRBV6-3, the J gene TRBJ2-2, with D tentatively TRBD2 (5 bases). CDR3 length: 15 residues. Trimming stripped 2 bases from V and 6 bases from J, with 13 bases between. The germline V gene encodes CDR1 MNHEY and CDR2 SVGEGT. CDR3 loop: CASSYERFGAGELFF. CDR3 in DNA: TGTGCCAGCAGTTACGAGAGGTTCGGGGCCGGGGAGCTGTTTTTT.

The J gene is TRBJ1-2, the V gene TRBV28; TRBD1 might be the D (6 bases). Trimming stripped 6 bases from V and 4 bases from J, with 15 bases between. Germline V lookup: CDR1 MDHEN, CDR2 SYDVKM. The CDR3 is 14 residues long. The CDR3 bases are TGTGCCAGCAGGGAACAGGGACGGGTCTATGGCTACACCTTC. The encoded protein is CASREQGRVYGYTF.

This chain links TRBV7-6 with TRBJ1-5; possibly TRBD1 for D (6 bases). CDR3 length equals 15 residues. Germline loops: CDR1 SGHVS, CDR2 FNYEAQ. V shed 1 base and J shed 4 bases, with 11 bases lying between them. CDR3 in amino acids: CASSLGPDSNQPQHF. CDR3 DNA: TGTGCCAGCAGCTTAGGGCCGGACAGTAATCAGCCCCAGCATTTT.

The chain recombines TRBV7-2 with TRBJ2-2; D may be TRBD2 (6 bases). Germline loops: CDR1 SGHTA, CDR2 FQGNSA. This CDR3 region has 15 residues. V was cut by 4 bases and J by 3 bases, with 12 bases left in between. This CDR3 is CASSSLTGDTGELFF. CDR3 bases: TGTGCCAGCAGCTCCCTGACGGGAGACACCGGGGAGCTGTTTTTT.

This clone has only a few counts. The rearrangement links TRBV19 to TRBJ2-1; a possible D gene is TRBD2 (6 bases). The CDR3 has 14 residues. Trimming took 3 bases from V and 9 from J, leaving 15 bases between them. Looked up from germline, CDR1 is LNHDA and CDR2 is SQIVND (reference sequence). This chain's CDR3 is CASSISAGLAEQFF. The CDR3 DNA reads as TGTGCCAGTAGTATCAGTGCGGGATTGGCTGAGCAGTTCTTC.

The chain couples TRBV4-1 to TRBJ2-7; 9 bases match TRBD1. Germline V gives CDR1 MGHRA, CDR2 YSYEKL. J lost 5 bases, V lost 5 bases, and 4 bases had no gene match. The CDR3 has 13 amino acids. The CDR3: CASSAGTGNEQYF. The CDR3 bases are TGCGCCAGCAGCGCCGGGACAGGGAACGAGCAGTACTTC.

This chain connects TRBV19 to TRBJ1-2, with 10 positions matching TRBD1. Germline V gene lookup returns CDR1 LNHDA and CDR2 SQIVND (reference sequence). This CDR3 spans 19 amino acids. Trimming cost V 4 bases and J 4 bases; bases outside gene matches: 18. The CDR3 loop is CASSTLTGQGLARSYGYTF. The CDR3 DNA follows: TGTGCCAGTAGTACTCTTACGGGACAGGGGCTTGCGAGATCCTATGGCTACACCTTC.

The rearrangement links TRBV10-1 to TRBJ2-2, with TRBD1 matching 7 bases. V was pared by 2 bases and J by 0 bases, with 6 bases of the junction left unmatched. This CDR3 comprises 17 residues. The germline CDR1 and CDR2 sequences are WNHNN and SYGVQD (reference sequence). The CDR3 reads CASSEDREAPNTGELFF. The CDR3, as DNA: TGCGCCAGCAGTGAGGACAGGGAAGCGCCGAACACCGGGGAGCTGTTTTTT.

The gene calls are TRBV5-4 and TRBJ2-2; a possible D gene is TRBD1 (5 bases). Germline CDR1 SGHNT, CDR2 YYREEE (reference sequence). Deletions cut 3 bases from V and 7 bases from J, with 7 bases between. The CDR3 runs to 12 residues. CDR3 loop: CASSSQGGELFF. CDR3 in DNA: TGTGCCAGCAGCTCTCAGGGCGGGGAGCTGTTTTTT.